The subject of this entry is one T cell receptor (beta chain). Source study methods: Counts of nucleated cells, estimated from reference gene primer amplification, were obtained. TCRdb's copy holds only in-frame clones and misses some; the assay was immunoSEQ multiplex PCR. D and trimming were read from the DNA, whereas the V and J calls and clone size are those reported in that table. The sample carries roughly 79,000 clones, roughly 89% recorded once. The CDR3 runs to 19 residues. From germline, CDR1 is KGHSH and CDR2 LQKENI. Trimming removed 0 bases from V and 4 bases from J; junction bases left unmatched: 16. This sample stems from a study of blood T cell repertoires in COVID-19. As for the study in general: Acute and convalescent COVID-19 samples came from the United States, Italy and Spain. PBMCs, B-cell-depleted T cells, or T cells were the source of the cDNA or gDNA that made up the material.

The chain is built from TRBV18 and TRBJ2-3, with 7 positions matching TRBD2. The source of this sequence is a woman aged 80 or over with active or convalescent COVID-19. Sequencing was carried out using peripheral blood. CDR3 protein: CASSPPAAGAPRRPDTQYF. CDR3 in DNA: TGTGCCAGCTCACCACCGGCCGCGGGAGCCCCCAGGAGACCAGATACGCAGTATTTT.